Frequency places the clone carrying this T cell receptor beta chain as medium-sized. No antigen is known for it. With UMI labels, 5' RACE was used to prepare the TRB cDNA libraries. TCRdb re-called the 5' RACE reads; one entry per CDR3 protein, DNA not given. Its listing shows about 9,600 distinct CDR3 sequences. The data originate from a study of CXCR3-negative and CXCR3-positive naive CD8 T cells. Study as a whole: The libraries yielded 110 million to 150 million TRB reads, about 1.5 +/- 0.3 million each. Regarding the study as a whole: Unlike memory cells, which differed, naive CXCR3-negative and CXCR3-positive cells had similar TRBV-TRBJ usage.

Germline V gene lookup returns CDR1 SGHTA and CDR2 FQGNSA. The CDR3 consists of 16 residues. Naive cells were sorted as CD45RO-, CCR7+, CD27+ and CD95-. This receptor was identified in a human donor in good health. Some clones in this sample may be carry-over from other donors' samples. Sequenced input: naive CXCR3- CD8+ T cells from blood. The subset: CD45RO-CCR7+CD27+CD95- naive CD8+ T cells lacking CXCR3 (TNR3-). The genes are TRBV7-2 and TRBJ2-3; TCRdb's assignment of TRBD2 cannot be checked, as there is no DNA. The CDR3 region is CASSLETGGPGDTQYF.